One sample yielded the 22 T cell receptor beta chains listed below, sequenced in a study of spatial heterogeneity in lung cancer. TCRdb re-called the 5' RACE reads through MiXCR, storing one row per CDR3 protein. Among around 10,000 distinct CDR3 sequences, under 5% were seen once, and the ten largest hold roughly 18%. The time point was: blood taken at disease recurrence. Whole RNA, which was extracted from tumor, nontumor lung tissue or frozen PBMC, was sequenced without any cell sorting. The sequencing used PBMCs, collected at recurrence. These receptors were obtained from a female donor with early-stage non-small cell lung cancer.

This clonotype was picked up many times. Within a library made for alpha chains, this beta chain is off target, and its count is uninformative. The chain uses TRBV7-9 and TRBJ1-2; D might be TRBD1 (5 bases). With 3 bases removed from V and 4 bases from J, the gap between germline ends came to 12 bases. The CDR3 runs to 14 residues. Germline V CDR1 and CDR2: SEHNR, FQNEAQ (reference sequence). CDR3 protein: CASSFSADSYGYTF. Here the CDR3 DNA reads TGTGCCAGCAGCTTTTCGGCAGACAGCTATGGCTACACCTTC.

This clonotype is categorized as medium-sized. This beta chain came through as a stray read in a library set up for alpha chains, and its size says little. The chain joins TRBV7-2 to TRBJ1-3; a possible D gene is TRBD1 (5 bases). Germline values: CDR1 SGHTA, CDR2 FQGNSA. There are 15 residues in the CDR3. V lost 0 bases, J lost 3 bases, and 9 bases lay in between. CDR3 residues: CASSLAGVLGNTIYF. The DNA of the CDR3 is TGTGCCAGCAGCTTAGCAGGGGTGCTTGGAAACACCATATATTTT. Together with reference TRBV7-2 and TRBJ1-3, the CDR3 gives the full variable domain: GAGVSQSPSNKVTEKGKDVELRCDPISGHTALYWYRQSLGQGLEFLIYFQGNSAPDKSGLPSDRFSAERTGGSVSTLTIQRTQQEDSAVYLCASSLAGVLGNTIYFGEGSWLTVV.

Ten or more counts support this clonotype. Because the library targeted alpha chains, this beta chain is an off-target read whose size means little. The chain uses TRBV20-1 and TRBJ2-5, with 12 bases matching TRBD1. Germline trimming cut 1 base from V and 7 bases from J; bases unmatched to any gene: 13. This CDR3 has 17 residues. Germline V gene data show CDR1 as DFQATT and CDR2 as SNEGSKA (reference sequence). DNA for the CDR3: TGCAGTGCTAGAGGGGCCGGGACAGGGGGCGCGGCGACGACCCAGTACTTC. It encodes CSARGAGTGGAATTQYF.

By its share, this clonotype is medium-sized (0.01 to 0.1%). Because the library targeted alpha chains, this beta chain is an off-target read whose size means little. This sequence joins TRBV10-3 and TRBJ2-7, with TRBD2 as a possible D gene (5 bases). There are 14 residues in the CDR3. Germline CDR1 is ENHRY and CDR2 is SYGVKD. The ends were cut back, 4 bases at V and 6 bases at J, with 16 bases in the middle. DNA for the CDR3: TGTGCCATCAGTGTGGGCGAGGGTCACGGCGAGCAGTACTTC. It translates to CAISVGEGHGEQYF.

Ten or more counts support this clonotype. Being off target in a library aimed at alpha chains, this beta chain has a size of little meaning. This rearrangement joins TRBV7-9 to TRBJ1-1; 7 bases line up with TRBD1. With V trimmed by 10 bases and J by 6 bases, 14 bases remained unmatched. This CDR3 is built from 14 residues. Germline lookup yields CDR1 SEHNR and CDR2 FQNEAQ (reference sequence). The CDR3 loop is CATPLAGGFPEAFF. In DNA form, the CDR3 reads TGTGCCACTCCCCTGGCAGGGGGTTTCCCTGAAGCTTTCTTT.

The sample holds many counts of this clonotype. This beta chain was picked up by a library intended for alpha chains and is off target, so its count carries little meaning. The chain carries TRBV27 and TRBJ2-3; 7 bases fit TRBD2. V was pared by 4 bases and J by 0 bases, with 1 base of the junction left unmatched. CDR1 is MNHEY and CDR2 is SMNVEV in the germline V gene (reference sequence). The CDR3 is made up of 14 amino acids. The CDR3 protein is CASSWGGSTDTQYF. As DNA, the CDR3 is TGTGCCAGCAGTTGGGGGGGGAGCACAGATACGCAGTATTTT.

Judged by abundance, this clonotype is medium-sized. This beta chain is a stray sequence in a library constructed for alpha chains; its clone size is not meaningful. The chain employs TRBV3-1 and TRBJ1-1; D is undetermined. The CDR3 spans 16 residues. Germline CDR1 LGHDT, CDR2 YNNKEL (reference sequence). The germline V and J ends were trimmed by 3 bases and 0 bases, with 14 bases remaining between them. As DNA, the CDR3 is TGTGCCAGCAGCCACTTTCGGAGAAACTTGAACACTGAAGCTTTCTTT. It encodes CASSHFRRNLNTEAFF.

Many counts were recorded for this clonotype. Since it is a stray read in a library aimed at alpha chains, this beta chain has a size that is not meaningful. This chain joins TRBV2 and TRBJ2-2; either TRBD1 or TRBD2 may supply D (5 bases each). The ends were cut back, 7 bases at V and 0 bases at J, with 15 bases in the middle. This CDR3 region has 16 residues. Germline V CDR1 and CDR2: SNHLY, FYNNEI. The chain's CDR3 is CASNGAEGTNTGELFF. The CDR3 nucleotides are TGTGCCAGCAATGGGGCTGAGGGCACGAACACCGGGGAGCTGTTTTTT.

This clonotype showed up many times. This beta chain was picked up by a library intended for alpha chains and is off target, so its count carries little meaning. The chain couples TRBV7-3 to TRBJ2-5, with D maybe TRBD2 (5 bases). The ends were cut back, 0 bases at V and 6 bases at J, with 11 bases in the middle. The V gene's germline CDR1 is SGHTA and CDR2 FQGTGA. CDR3 length: 14 amino acids. In nucleotides, the CDR3 is TGTGCCAGCAGCTTAACTGCCTCGGGGAAGACCCAGTACTTC. It is translated as CASSLTASGKTQYF.

This clonotype is labeled large. For a library built for alpha chains, this beta chain is a stray read; little rests on its size. The rearrangement uses TRBV28 and TRBJ2-7, with 15 bases matching TRBD2. Unmatched junction bases numbered 8, after V lost 5 bases and J lost 3 bases. The CDR3 is 17 amino acids. CDR1 is MDHEN, CDR2 SYDVKM, per germline. In DNA form, the CDR3 reads TGTGCCAGCAGTCAGGGACTAGCGGGGGGCTCTGGCTACGAGCAGTACTTC. Protein sequence: CASSQGLAGGSGYEQYF.

By sample share, this clonotype is medium-sized. This beta chain turned up in a library designed for alpha chains; as an off-target read, its abundance says little. The V and J genes are TRBV28 and TRBJ1-2; D gene ambiguous. There are 16 residues in the CDR3. Germline lookup yields CDR1 MDHEN and CDR2 SYDVKM. V lost 4 bases, J lost 4 bases, and 19 bases lay in between. Here the CDR3 DNA reads TGTGCCAGCAGTTCGACCGGCATACCCGTGCCCTATGGCTACACCTTC. Translating gives CASSSTGIPVPYGYTF.

This clonotype was seen many times. For a library built for alpha chains, this beta chain is a stray read; little rests on its size. This chain uses TRBV15 with TRBJ2-6; maybe TRBD2 (5 bases). Per germline, CDR1 LNHNV and CDR2 YYDKDF (reference sequence). The V end was cut by 0 bases, the J end by 2 bases, with 8 bases between. The CDR3 extends over 16 amino acids. The CDR3 is CATSRDSGAGANVLTF. CDR3 bases: TGTGCCACCAGCAGAGATTCCGGGGCTGGGGCCAACGTCCTGACTTTC.

This clonotype is classed as medium-sized (0.01 to 0.1%). Since it is a stray read in a library aimed at alpha chains, this beta chain has a size that is not meaningful. This chain links TRBV12-3 or TRBV12-4 with TRBJ2-4; no clear D. V lost 1 base and J lost 9, with 13 bases in between. The CDR3 has 14 amino acids. CDR3 amino acids: CASSLGHNDVIQYF. The CDR3 region has the DNA TGTGCCAGCAGTTTAGGACACAACGACGTCATTCAGTACTTC.

Within the sample, this clonotype is medium-sized. The size of this beta chain means little, since it is a stray read in a library made for alpha chains. V usage is TRBV14 and J usage is TRBJ2-7; 8 bases align to TRBD1. V lost 4 bases, J lost 5 bases, and 7 bases stayed unmatched. CDR1 is SGHDN, CDR2 FVKESK, per germline. The CDR3 has 14 residues. The CDR3 reads CASSPQGAPNEQYF. DNA for the CDR3: TGTGCCAGCAGCCCCCAGGGGGCCCCTAACGAGCAGTACTTC. Full variable domain (rest looked up from reference TRBV14 and TRBJ2-7): EAGVTQFPSHSVIEKGQTVTLRCDPISGHDNLYWYRRVMGKEIKFLLHFVKESKQDESGMPNNRFLAERTGGTYSTLKVQPAELEDSGVYFCASSPQGAPNEQYFGPGTRLTVT.

At least ten counts were recorded for this clonotype. This beta chain is off target for a library built for alpha chains, so its abundance means little. This rearrangement joins TRBV7-9 to TRBJ2-7; D unclear. The CDR3 extends over 11 amino acids. CDR1 is SEHNR and CDR2 is FQNEAQ in the germline V gene (reference sequence). V dropped 5 bases and J dropped 3 bases, with 5 bases sitting between them. The CDR3 loop reads CASSTFYEQYF. CDR3 DNA: TGTGCCAGCAGCACATTCTACGAGCAGTACTTC.

This clonotype was detected many times. This beta chain is an off-target read within a library intended for alpha chains, so its frequency means little. The V gene is TRBV29-1, the J gene TRBJ1-1, with D uncertain. In germline, CDR1 is SQVTM, CDR2 ANQGSEA. V lost 0 bases to trimming and J lost 12 bases, with 2 bases between them. The CDR3 spans 8 residues. The CDR3 DNA sequence: TGCAGCGTTGAAGAAACTTTCTTT. It specifies CSVEETFF.

This clonotype came up many times. This beta chain was picked up by a library intended for alpha chains and is off target, so its count carries little meaning. The chain joins TRBV28 to TRBJ2-2; D not certain. The CDR3 is 15 residues long. The germline CDR1 and CDR2 sequences are MDHEN and SYDVKM. V lost 2 bases, J lost 4 bases, and 11 bases lay in between. The CDR3 loop is CASSLLSESTGELFF. Here the CDR3 DNA reads TGTGCCAGCAGTTTACTGTCAGAAAGCACCGGGGAGCTGTTTTTT.

This clonotype was detected ten times or more. This beta chain is an off-target read within a library intended for alpha chains, so its frequency means little. The genes are TRBV20-1 and TRBJ1-2; D ambiguous. Trimming removed 6 bases at V and 7 bases at J, with 12 bases between. CDR3 length equals 11 residues. In germline, CDR1 is DFQATT, CDR2 SNEGSKA (reference sequence). The CDR3 DNA follows: TGCAGTGCCGCGCCCCCTGGTGGCTACACCTTC. Its protein is CSAAPPGGYTF.

This clonotype was counted at least ten times. This beta chain was picked up by a library intended for alpha chains and is off target, so its count carries little meaning. The chain joins TRBV6-2 or TRBV6-3 to TRBJ2-7; no definite D call. V shed 6 bases and J shed 0 bases, with 12 bases lying between them. CDR3 length: 14 amino acids. CDR1 and CDR2 (germline): MNHEY, SVGEGT. CDR3 loop: CASSPPHSSYEQYF. The CDR3 DNA reads TGTGCCAGCAGCCCACCTCACAGCTCCTACGAGCAGTACTTC.

This clonotype was picked up many times. This beta chain represents an off-target read in a library built for alpha chains; its size is of limited meaning. CDR3: CSVGWANEKLFF. As DNA, the CDR3 is TGCAGCGTTGGGTGGGCTAATGAAAAACTGTTTTTT. This rearrangement joins TRBV29-1 to TRBJ1-4; D call uncertain. Deletions cut 4 bases from V and 3 bases from J, with 6 bases between. CDR1 SQVTM and CDR2 ANQGSEA come from the germline V gene. The CDR3 runs to 12 residues.

The table lists this clonotype with many counts. This beta chain was picked up by a library intended for alpha chains and is off target, so its count carries little meaning. V and J are TRBV2 and TRBJ2-2; D is ambiguous. V was trimmed by 3 bases and J by 2 bases, leaving 7 bases between them. In germline, CDR1 is SNHLY, CDR2 FYNNEI. The length of the CDR3 is 14 residues. The CDR3 DNA is TGTGCCAGCAGTGACAGGAGAAACACCGGGGAGCTGTTTTTT. Its translation is CASSDRRNTGELFF.

This clonotype has at least ten counts. Since it is a stray read in a library aimed at alpha chains, this beta chain has a size that is not meaningful. The V and J genes are TRBV4-2 and TRBJ1-1; D is unresolved. V was shortened by 0 bases and J by 8 bases, with 10 bases between the two germline ends. The length of the CDR3 is 13 residues. Germline loops: CDR1 LGHNA, CDR2 YNFKEQ. The CDR3 DNA reads TGTGCCAGCAGCCAAGATCTGGGGAGGGAAGCTTTCTTT. As protein: CASSQDLGREAFF.